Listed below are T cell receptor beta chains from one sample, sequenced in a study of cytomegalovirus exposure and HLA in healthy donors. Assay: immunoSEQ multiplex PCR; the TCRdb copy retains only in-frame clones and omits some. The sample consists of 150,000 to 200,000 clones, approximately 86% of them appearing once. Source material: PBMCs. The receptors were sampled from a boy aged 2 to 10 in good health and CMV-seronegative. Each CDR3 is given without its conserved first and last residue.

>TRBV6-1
ASSLRTGVNSPLH
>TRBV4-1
ASSQERERDTDTQY
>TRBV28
ASSPTDANSPLH
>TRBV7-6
ASSPGDIRATGELF
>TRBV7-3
ASSQGASGELF
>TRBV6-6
ASSYPSELSPREQY
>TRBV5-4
ASSTDRVALETTEAF
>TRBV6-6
ASSYGGSDTQY
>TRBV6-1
ASIVWGIGYGYT
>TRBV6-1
ASSEVPGNTEAF
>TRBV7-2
ASSRDTSYEQY
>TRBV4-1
ASSREGGRNTEAF
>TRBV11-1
ASSLDRGTGTEAF
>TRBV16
ASSPNREGFGNEQF
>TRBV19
ASSTTGGSNYGYT
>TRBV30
AWSWGQTELGYT
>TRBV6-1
ASSDSGTSSGNTIY
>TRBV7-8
ASSLRRQAGVINEQF
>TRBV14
ASSQGQPDTYEQY
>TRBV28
ASAPLANTDTQY
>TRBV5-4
ASSLDRDLSTDTQY
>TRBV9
ASSVGPAGGDYGYT
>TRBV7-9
ASSRGGVGGFHNEQF
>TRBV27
ASSPRTVPYEQY
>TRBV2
ASSLVSAVSSYNEQF
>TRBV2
ATLPGGGASRVKAF
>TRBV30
AWSVRSSGPLH
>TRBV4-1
ASSQPRQDPWGYT
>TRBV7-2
ASSSDSDYNEQF
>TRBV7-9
ASSSRLAGENEQF
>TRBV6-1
ASSLTEYQETQY